The 10 T cell receptor beta chains in this list originate from one sample, sequenced in a study of CD8 T cells in ankylosing spondylitis. Overall study results and limits: Blood of patients with ankylosing spondylitis appeared to be characterized by a TCR beta motif of several highly homologous variants.

TCRdb re-called the 5' RACE reads with MiXCR, one entry per CDR3 protein. The repertoire holds fewer than 750,000 distinct CDR3 sequences, with about 20% as singletons. No antigen has been identified for these receptors. Material: blood, either unsorted or a sorted T cell fraction (not recorded which). The origin of the receptors is a male donor with ankylosing spondylitis.

The V and J genes are TRBV25-1 and TRBJ1-1; a possible D gene is TRBD1 (6 bases). V lost 0 bases and J lost 5, with 13 bases in between. The CDR3 has 15 residues. From germline, CDR1 is MGHDK and CDR2 SYGVNS. The CDR3 coding sequence is TGTGCCAGCAGTGAATACGCAGGGGCGTGGACTGAAGCTTTCTTT. As protein: CASSEYAGAWTEAFF.

This clonotype was seen only a few times. J is TRBJ2-1 and V is TRBV25-1; 7 nucleotides align to TRBD1. CDR1 MGHDK and CDR2 SYGVNS come from the germline V gene. V trimming: 6 bases; J trimming: 5 bases; junction bases outside the gene matches: 4. The CDR3 sequence is 13 residues long. The CDR3 spells CASSVGTDNEQFF. The CDR3 nucleotides read TGTGCCAGCAGCGTCGGGACAGACAATGAGCAGTTCTTC.

This chain links TRBV28 with TRBJ2-3, with no clear D. This CDR3 is built from 13 residues. The V end was cut by 11 bases, the J end by 1 base, with 13 bases between. Germline V lookup: CDR1 MDHEN, CDR2 SYDVKM. The CDR3 region has the DNA TGTGCCTCCTGTGGGCAAGGCACAGATACGCAGTATTTT. Its protein is CASCGQGTDTQYF. The whole variable domain, filled in from reference TRBV28 and TRBJ2-3, reads DVKVTQSSRYLVKRTGEKVFLECVQDMDHENMFWYRQDPGLGLRLIYFSYDVKMKEKGDIPEGYSVSREKKERFSLILESASTNQTSMYLCASCGQGTDTQYFGPGTRLTVL.

This clonotype occurred once. An end of the junction does not agree with germline; a read error may underlie this. The V and J genes are TRBV2 and TRBJ1-1, with D uncertain. Germline lookup yields CDR1 SNHLY and CDR2 FYNNEI. The CDR3 is 13 amino acids. In nucleotides, the CDR3 is TGTGCCAGGAGTGGGGTTCCCCCAACTGAAGCTTTCTTT. It specifies CARSGVPPTEAFF.

In this sample, this clonotype turned up many times. The V and J genes are TRBV29-1 and TRBJ2-7, with TRBD2 matching over 9 bases. This CDR3 is 15 amino acids long. Germline-derived CDR1 and CDR2 are SQVTM and ANQGSEA. Trimming cost V 4 bases and J 5 bases; bases outside gene matches: 12. The CDR3 bases are TGCAGCGTTGTTGCTTTAGCGGGAGTAGGAAACGAGCAGTACTTC. Amino acid sequence: CSVVALAGVGNEQYF.

This clonotype came up a few times. V is TRBV6-6 and J is TRBJ1-1, with 7 bases fitting TRBD1. The CDR3 totals 12 residues. Germline assignment: CDR1 MNHNY and CDR2 SVGAGI (reference sequence). V dropped 2 bases and J dropped 6; count of bases not matched to a gene: 0. The CDR3 DNA reads as TGTGCCAGCAGTTACGACAGGGCTGAAGCTTTCTTT. Translation: CASSYDRAEAFF.

This clonotype came up a few times. This chain connects TRBV4-2 to TRBJ2-7; D call uncertain. Between the trimmed V and J ends, which lost 4 bases and 4 bases, there was a span of 17 bases. The CDR3 sequence is 15 residues long. The germline V gene has CDR1 LGHNA and CDR2 YNFKEQ. CDR3 nucleotides: TGTGCCAGCAGCCTGACCGTCGGCCAGGAATACGAGCAGTACTTC. It encodes CASSLTVGQEYEQYF.

This clonotype turned up a few times. The genes are TRBV6-5 and TRBJ1-1, with D uncertain. The germline V gene encodes CDR1 MNHEY and CDR2 SVGAGI. This CDR3 comprises 14 residues. Trimming shortened V by 0 bases and J by 0 bases, and 5 bases separated the two germline ends. CDR3 residues: CASSYSTLNTEAFF. The CDR3 DNA follows: TGTGCCAGCAGTTACTCGACCCTGAACACTGAAGCTTTCTTT.

The genes are TRBV7-9 and TRBJ2-7; D is possibly TRBD1 (5 bases). The CDR3 is made up of 15 amino acids. Germline V gives CDR1 SEHNR, CDR2 FQNEAQ (reference sequence). Trimming took 1 base from V and 2 from J, leaving 12 bases between them. The CDR3 is CASSLVGQITYEQYF. DNA for the CDR3: TGTGCCAGCAGCTTAGTTGGACAAATCACCTACGAGCAGTACTTC.

This clonotype was detected ten times or more. V gene TRBV12-3 or TRBV12-4 combines with J gene TRBJ2-2; D possibly corresponds to TRBD2 (5 bases). The V gene lost 6 bases and the J gene lost 6 bases, with 5 bases spanning the gap. The CDR3 is made up of 11 amino acids. CDR3 sequence: CASREAGELFF. As DNA, the CDR3 is TGTGCCAGCAGGGAGGCCGGGGAGCTGTTTTTT.